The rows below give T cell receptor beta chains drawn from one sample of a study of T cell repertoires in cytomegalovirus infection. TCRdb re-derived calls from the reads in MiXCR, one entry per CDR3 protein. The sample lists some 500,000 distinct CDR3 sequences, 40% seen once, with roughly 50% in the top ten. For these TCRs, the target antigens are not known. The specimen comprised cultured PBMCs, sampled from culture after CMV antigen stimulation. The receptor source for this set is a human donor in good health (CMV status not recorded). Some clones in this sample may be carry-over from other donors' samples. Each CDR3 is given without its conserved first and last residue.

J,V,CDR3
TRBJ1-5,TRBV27,ATKQGRYSNQPQH
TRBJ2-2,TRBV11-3,ASSSPGQGTRELF
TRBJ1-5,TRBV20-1,SARVGRQGLNQPQH
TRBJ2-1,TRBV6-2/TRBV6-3,ASRSRGLDFVGNEQF
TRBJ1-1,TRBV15,ATSRDLESTEAF
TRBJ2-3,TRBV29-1,SVEEGASDTQY
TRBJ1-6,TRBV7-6,ASSLGDNSPLH
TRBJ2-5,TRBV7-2,ASSSPDRGETQY
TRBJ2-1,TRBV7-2,ASSLRGGTSSYNEQF
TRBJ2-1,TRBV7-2,ASSWTGTASNEQF
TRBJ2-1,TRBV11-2,ASSLRLIGLYNEQF
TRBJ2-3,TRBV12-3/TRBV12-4,ATTDRVPPDTQY
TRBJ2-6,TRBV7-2,ASSLRLAGDTGANVLT
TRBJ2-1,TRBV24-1,ATSDLAGGSYNEQF
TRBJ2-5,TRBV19,ASIGGDQETQY
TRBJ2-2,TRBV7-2,ASSSWGGGTGELF
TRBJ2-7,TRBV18,ASSPTVVTDYQTYEQY
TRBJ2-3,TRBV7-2,ASNLFLADTDTQY
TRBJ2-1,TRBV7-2,ASSRISGPSYNEQF
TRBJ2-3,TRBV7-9,ASSPGGAADTQY
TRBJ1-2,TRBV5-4,ASSFGQGGVGLNGYT
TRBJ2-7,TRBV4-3,ASSQTGLGYEQY
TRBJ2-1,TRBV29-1,SVVLGQGYNEQF
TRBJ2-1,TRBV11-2,ASSSAYRTSEQF
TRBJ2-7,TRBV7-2,ASSLAGREQY
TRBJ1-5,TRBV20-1,SATPGQVSQPQH
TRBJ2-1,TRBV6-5,ASRKDDYNEQF
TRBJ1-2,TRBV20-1,SAIVVRGLRGGGYT
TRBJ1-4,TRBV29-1,SVDLGEKLF
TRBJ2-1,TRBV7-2,ASQGGTIYNEQF
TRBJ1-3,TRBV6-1,ASSEVYSGNTIY
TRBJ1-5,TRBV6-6,ASSGGGTGGYQPQH